A single sample gave rise to the 32 T cell receptor beta chains below, sequenced in a study of T cell clonality in common variable immunodeficiency (dated by TCRdb to between 2015 and 2016). Study-level results and caveats: CVID TCRbeta sequences reportedly showed fewer deletions and N-nucleotide insertions and lacked highly modified clones with 13 or more V deletions.

The library was generated by the immunoSEQ multiplex PCR assay. TCRdb re-hosts the immuneACCESS table, in-frame sequences only. Its copies lack some clones; in the studies checked, an unresolved V gene accounts for under half of them, and the cause for the rest is not known. This sample includes approximately 30,000 clones, and none of them was observed just once. Together, the top ten hold approximately 7% of the sample. The antigens of these receptors remain unknown. The sample was peripheral blood mononuclear cells. Receptor source: a human donor with common variable immunodeficiency.

This clone was seen many times. The observed sequence ends 3 residues before the CDR3 terminus, with the missing tail filled in from the germline J gene. The chain employs TRBV7-2 and TRBJ2-1; 11 bases are shared with TRBD2. CDR3 length: 15 residues. Unmatched junction bases numbered 5, after V lost 5 bases and J lost 5 bases. CDR1 is SGHTA, CDR2 FQGNSA, per germline. Here the CDR3 reads CASSPGLAVNNEQFF. CDR3 DNA, as far as it was read: TGTGCCAGCAGCCCGGGACTAGCGGTAAACAATGAG.

A few counts support this clone. The read ends 3 residues early relative to the CDR3; the germline J gene fills the gap. This chain connects TRBV7-2 to TRBJ2-3, with TRBD2 matching 10 bases. The CDR3 is 15 residues long. The V segment lost 1 base and the J segment 6 bases; nucleotides outside the gene matches: 4. Germline V gene lookup returns CDR1 SGHTA and CDR2 FQGNSA. CDR3 bases read: TGTGCCAGCAGCTTAGGAGCGGGAGGGCCGGATACG. It encodes CASSLGAGGPDT. The CDR3 in full is CASSLGAGGPDTQYF.

By its share, this clone is medium-sized (0.01 to 0.1%). With the read ending 3 residues before the CDR3 end, the germline J gene is used to fill in that end. The gene calls are TRBV15 and TRBJ2-7, with 7 bases that match TRBD1. Germline trimming cut 0 bases from V and 5 bases from J; bases unmatched to any gene: 7. CDR3 size: 15 residues. CDR1 and CDR2 (germline): LNHNV, YYDKDF (reference sequence). The covered CDR3 bases are TGTGCCACCAGCAGAGATCTAGGGGGCAGGAACGAG. This gives the protein CATSRDLGGRNE. The whole CDR3 protein reads CATSRDLGGRNEQYF.

This clone was detected many times. The read halts 3 residues ahead of the CDR3 end, with the missing end drawn from the germline J gene. The rearrangement links TRBV7-9 to TRBJ1-1, with 8 bases that match TRBD1. The V gene's germline CDR1 is SEHNR and CDR2 FQNEAQ (reference sequence). The trim removed 6 bases at V and 4 bases at J, leaving 4 bases unmatched. CDR3 length: 13 amino acids. CDR3 sequence reads: CASRPGQGTEAFF. The CDR3 DNA, read in part, is TGTGCCAGCAGACCCGGACAGGGCACTGAA.

Turning to this clone: The read falls 3 residues short of the CDR3 end, and the missing part is taken from the germline J gene. The gene calls are TRBV19 and TRBJ2-7, with D possibly being TRBD1 (6 bases). This CDR3 has 15 amino acids. Germline CDR1 is LNHDA and CDR2 is SQIVND (reference sequence). Trimming took off 7 bases at V and 0 bases at J, with 16 bases between the two ends. Incomplete CDR3 DNA: TGTGCCAGTACCCCGGACAGCTATTCCTCCTACGAG. Amino acid sequence: CASTPDSYSSYE. The entire CDR3 protein reads CASTPDSYSSYEQYF.

This clone has just a few counts. Read coverage stops 3 residues before the CDR3 terminus; the germline J gene supplies the remainder. The chain recombines TRBV6-2 or TRBV6-3 with TRBJ2-3; 9 nucleotides agree with TRBD2. V shed 0 bases, J shed 4 bases, and the junction held 2 bases outside the gene matches. Germline V gene data show CDR1 as MNHEY and CDR2 as SVGEGT. The CDR3 runs to 15 residues. The CDR3: CASSYSASGADTQYF. The covered CDR3 bases are TGTGCCAGCAGTTACTCGGCTAGCGGGGCAGATACG.

As regards this clone: The CDR3 end lies 3 residues beyond the end of the read and is filled in from the germline J gene. The chain employs TRBV7-3 and TRBJ2-7, with D uncertain. CDR3 size: 13 residues. CDR1 is SGHTA and CDR2 is FQGTGA in the germline V gene. The V gene lost 5 bases and the J gene lost 3 bases, with 11 bases spanning the gap. The CDR3 here is CASSLNRNYEQYF. The part of the CDR3 DNA that was read is TGTGCCAGCAGCCTCAACAGAAACTACGAG.

This clone turned up a few times. The read ends 3 residues shy of where the CDR3 ends; the end is completed using the germline J gene. V usage is TRBV20-1 and J usage is TRBJ1-1; D gene uncertain. There are 14 residues in the CDR3. Germline V gives CDR1 DFQATT, CDR2 SNEGSKA (reference sequence). V was clipped by 2 bases and J by 4 bases, with 14 bases between them. CDR3 DNA (partial): TGCAGTGCTAGACACCGCGGGCTCGGCACTGAA. It encodes CSARHRGLGTE. The whole CDR3 sequence is CSARHRGLGTEAFF.

This clone has ten or more counts. The sequence runs out 3 residues before the end of the CDR3; the remainder is reconstructed from the germline J gene. The V and J genes are TRBV19 and TRBJ1-2; a possible D gene is TRBD1 (5 bases). The V gene's germline CDR1 is LNHDA and CDR2 SQIVND (reference sequence). There are 12 residues in the CDR3. Between the trimmed V and J ends, which lost 5 bases and 3 bases, there was a span of 7 bases. The CDR3 spells CASSPGDYGYTF. Partial CDR3 DNA: TGTGCCAGTAGTCCGGGGGACTATGGC. Full variable domain (rest looked up from reference TRBV19 and TRBJ1-2): DGGITQSPKYLFRKEGQNVTLSCEQNLNHDAMYWYRQDPGQGLRLIYYSQIVNDFQKGDIAEGYSVSREKKESFPLTVTSAQKNPTAFYLCASSPGDYGYTFGSGTRLTVV.

A note on this clone: The read ends 3 residues early relative to the CDR3; the germline J gene fills the gap. The V gene is TRBV30, the J gene TRBJ2-6, with no clear D. The CDR3 consists of 12 residues. In germline, CDR1 is GTSNPN, CDR2 SVGIG (reference sequence). The ends were cut back, 7 bases at V and 1 base at J, with 5 bases in the middle. The CDR3 protein is CASISGANVLTF. Partial CDR3 DNA: TGTGCCTCTATATCTGGGGCCAACGTC.

To note about this clone: The read ends 3 residues before the CDR3 terminus; that terminus is restored from the germline J gene. This sequence joins TRBV7-9 and TRBJ2-7, with a tentative D call TRBD1 (5 bases). The CDR3 is 14 amino acids. V lost 1 base and J 2 bases, leaving 9 bases between the germline ends. Germline values: CDR1 SEHNR, CDR2 FQNEAQ (reference sequence). CDR3 DNA (partial): TGTGCCAGCAGCTTAGAACAGGCTGCCTACGAG. Protein product: CASSLEQAAYE. The complete CDR3 protein is CASSLEQAAYEQYF.

This clone was counted only a few times. The CDR3 goes on 3 residues after the read ends, and that part is filled in from the germline J gene. J is TRBJ1-4 and V is TRBV19; 9 nucleotides line up with TRBD1. Germline V gene lookup returns CDR1 LNHDA and CDR2 SQIVND (reference sequence). V was pared by 4 bases and J by 8 bases, with 8 bases of the junction left unmatched. CDR3 length: 15 residues. The sequenced CDR3 bases are TGTGCCAGTAGTAGGGGACAGGGAATGAACGAAAAA. This encodes CASSRGQGMNEK. From start to end, the CDR3 is CASSRGQGMNEKLFF.

Concerning this clone: Sequencing ends 3 residues short of the CDR3 end; the germline J gene provides the rest. This sequence joins TRBV5-6 and TRBJ1-6; TRBD1 matches 7 bases. CDR3 size: 15 residues. Germline CDR1 reads SGHDT; CDR2 reads YYEEEE. J was trimmed by 10 bases and V by 2 bases; bases with no gene match: 9. CDR3 sequence: CASSLQGSAASPLHF. The part of the CDR3 DNA that was read is TGTGCCAGCAGCTTACAGGGGAGCGCGGCCTCACCC.

This clone was detected ten times or more. The read terminates 3 residues before the CDR3 end, so the remaining end is supplied by the germline J gene. V gene TRBV18 combines with J gene TRBJ2-1; tentatively, D is TRBD2 (5 bases). This CDR3 spans 16 amino acids. V was trimmed by 2 bases and J by 0 bases, leaving 11 bases between them. Germline CDR1 reads KGHSH; CDR2 reads LQKENI. Partial CDR3 DNA: TGTGCCAGCTCACCATCGGTGGCGGGCTCCTACAATGAG. Residues: CASSPSVAGSYNE. The full CDR3 protein reads CASSPSVAGSYNEQFF.

On this clone: The read stops 3 residues short of the end of the CDR3; the missing end is completed from the germline J gene. The genes are TRBV2 and TRBJ2-7; D not certain. In germline, CDR1 is SNHLY, CDR2 FYNNEI. The CDR3 loop spans 15 amino acids. V shed 4 bases and J shed 3 bases, with 16 bases lying between them. The sequenced part of the CDR3 DNA is TGTGCCAGCAGTGGATTCCTACCCCCCGACTACGAG. It is translated as CASSGFLPPDYE. The whole CDR3 region reads CASSGFLPPDYEQYF.

This clone turned up a few times. The read terminates 3 residues ahead of where the CDR3 ends, so the germline J gene completes it. The chain has TRBV7-9 and TRBJ2-5, with 8 bases identical to TRBD1. Trimming cost V 4 bases and J 4 bases; bases outside gene matches: 5. This CDR3 comprises 14 residues. Germline values: CDR1 SEHNR, CDR2 FQNEAQ (reference sequence). The CDR3 DNA, read in part, is TGTGCCAGCAGCTCGGACAGGGCGACAGAGACC. This encodes CASSSDRATET. The CDR3 in full is CASSSDRATETQYF.

The table lists this clone with many counts. Sequencing ends 3 residues short of the CDR3 end; the germline J gene provides the rest. The chain couples TRBV20-1 to TRBJ2-1; 16 bases map to TRBD2. The V segment lost 6 bases and the J segment 4 bases; nucleotides outside the gene matches: 6. This CDR3 contains 16 residues. CDR1 and CDR2 from the germline V gene are DFQATT and SNEGSKA (reference sequence). The CDR3 bases that were read are TGCAGTGCGGACGGGACTAGCGGGAGGGCTTACAATGAG. This encodes CSADGTSGRAYNE. The entire CDR3 sequence reads CSADGTSGRAYNEQFF.

This clone showed up many times. The read ends 3 residues before the CDR3 terminus; that terminus is restored from the germline J gene. The chain employs TRBV11-1 and TRBJ2-1, with D maybe TRBD2 (7 bases). Deletions cut 6 bases from V and 8 bases from J, with 20 bases between. The CDR3 loop spans 15 amino acids. Germline CDR1 and CDR2: SGHAT and FQDESV (reference sequence). The chain's CDR3 is CASRSSKGGRDEQFF. The DNA read from the CDR3 is TGTGCCAGCAGATCCTCGAAGGGGGGGCGGGATGAG. The variable domain in full, with the rest retrieved from reference TRBV11-1 and TRBJ2-1, is EAEVAQSPRYKITEKSQAVAFWCDPISGHATLYWYRQILGQGPELLVQFQDESVVDDSQLPKDRFSAERLKGVDSTLKIQPAELGDSAMYLCASRSSKGGRDEQFFGPGTRLTVL.

Relative to its sample, this clone is medium-sized. Sequencing ends 3 residues short of the CDR3 end; the germline J gene provides the rest. The chain employs TRBV29-1 and TRBJ2-7; 11 bases align to TRBD1. Germline CDR1 is SQVTM and CDR2 is ANQGSEA. Germline trimming cut 1 base from V and 3 bases from J; bases unmatched to any gene: 2. The CDR3 loop spans 14 amino acids. The chain's CDR3 is CSVEVGTGGYEQYF. The DNA read from the CDR3 is TGCAGCGTTGAAGTCGGGACAGGGGGCTACGAG.

Remarks on this clone: The CDR3 end lies 3 residues beyond the end of the read and is filled in from the germline J gene. V and J are TRBV7-8 and TRBJ2-4; the D gene is possibly TRBD1 (5 bases). CDR1 SGHVS and CDR2 FQNEAQ come from the germline V gene. The CDR3 length is 15 residues. Trimming took 5 bases from V and 0 from J, leaving 11 bases between them. CDR3 in amino acids: CASSETGLAKNIQYF. The covered CDR3 bases are TGTGCCAGCAGCGAAACAGGTTTAGCCAAAAACATT.

This clone was recorded at least ten times. With the read ending 3 residues before the CDR3 end, the germline J gene is used to fill in that end. V usage is TRBV7-8 and J usage is TRBJ2-5; a possible D gene is TRBD2 (5 bases). CDR1 and CDR2 (germline): SGHVS, FQNEAQ. The CDR3 has 14 amino acids. V was shortened by 0 bases and J by 0 bases, with 5 bases between the two germline ends. Incomplete CDR3 DNA: TGTGCCAGCAGCTTAGCCGGGGACCAAGAGACC. Translation: CASSLAGDQET. The full CDR3 is CASSLAGDQETQYF.

This clone was detected only a few times. The CDR3 goes on 3 residues after the read ends, and that part is filled in from the germline J gene. V gene TRBV7-9 combines with J gene TRBJ1-4, with 9 nucleotides matching TRBD1. CDR1 and CDR2 (germline): SEHNR, FQNEAQ (reference sequence). The CDR3 has 15 amino acids. V shed 5 bases and J 0 bases; nucleotides not matched to a gene: 1. CDR3 bases read: TGTGCCAGCAGCGACAGGGGGACAACTAATGAAAAA. This codes for CASSDRGTTNEK. The complete CDR3 reads CASSDRGTTNEKLFF.

There are many counts of this clone. The DNA ends 3 residues before the CDR3 does, and the rest of the CDR3 is filled in from the germline J gene. The gene calls are TRBV5-1 and TRBJ1-5, with 8 positions matching TRBD1. CDR1 and CDR2 from the germline V gene are SGHRS and YFSETQ. The CDR3 extends over 20 amino acids. With 4 bases clipped from V and 4 bases from J, the junction kept 22 bases outside the gene matches. The covered CDR3 bases are TGCGCCAGCAGCCCCGGGCTCTTGACGACAGGGGCGCCCCGTAATCAGCCC. Translation: CASSPGLLTTGAPRNQP. The full-length CDR3 reads as CASSPGLLTTGAPRNQPQHF.

This clone was seen only a few times. The read is 3 residues too short to cover the CDR3 end, so that end is filled in from the germline J gene. This chain connects TRBV11-3 to TRBJ2-5, with TRBD2 matching over 7 bases. The CDR3 contains 13 residues. Germline CDR1 SGHNT, CDR2 YENEEA. V lost 5 bases, J lost 7 bases, and 7 bases stayed unmatched. CDR3 in amino acids: CASSLTSPGTQYF. The CDR3 bases that were read are TGTGCCAGCAGCCTGACTAGCCCGGGGACC.

The table lists this clone with a few counts. The sequence runs out 3 residues before the end of the CDR3; the remainder is reconstructed from the germline J gene. The chain uses TRBV6-1 and TRBJ2-1; D uncertain. CDR3 length: 12 residues. Germline values: CDR1 MNHNS, CDR2 SASEGT. The V end lost 4 bases, the J end lost 6 bases, and 7 bases lay between the germline ends. CDR3 bases read: TGTGCCAGCAGTGTGGGCTTCAATGAG. It translates to CASSVGFNE. The full CDR3 protein is CASSVGFNEQFF.

This clone was seen more than once but under ten times. Coverage ceases 3 residues before the CDR3 finishes, and the germline J gene fills in the end. The rearrangement links TRBV5-5 to TRBJ2-7, with D possibly being TRBD1 (6 bases). CDR3 length: 11 residues. V was clipped by 5 bases and J by 6 bases, with 9 bases between them. Germline CDR1 reads SGHKS; CDR2 reads YYEKEE (reference sequence). CDR3 loop: CASRTGPEQYF. Partial CDR3 DNA: TGTGCCAGCAGAACAGGGCCCGAG. Complete variable domain (other parts from reference TRBV5-5 and TRBJ2-7): DAGVTQSPTHLIKTRGQQVTLRCSPISGHKSVSWYQQVLGQGPQFIFQYYEKEERGRGNFPDRFSARQFPNYSSELNVNALLLGDSALYLCASRTGPEQYFGPGTRLTVT.

This clone is medium-sized. The read stops 3 residues short of the end of the CDR3; the missing end is completed from the germline J gene. The chain links TRBV6-4 to TRBJ2-5, with D possibly TRBD2 on 6 matching bases. The CDR3 runs to 15 residues. Germline CDR1 MRHNA, CDR2 SNTAGT. V was trimmed by 4 bases and J by 0 bases, leaving 12 bases between them. CDR3 amino acids: CASSVSSGNQETQYF. CDR3 DNA, as far as it was read: TGTGCCAGCAGTGTGAGTAGCGGAAACCAAGAGACC.

This clone was counted a few times. The read terminates 3 residues ahead of where the CDR3 ends, so the germline J gene completes it. This chain joins TRBV7-3 and TRBJ1-3; D may be TRBD1 (5 bases). V was pared by 4 bases and J by 4 bases, with 14 bases between. Germline lookup yields CDR1 SGHTA and CDR2 FQGTGA. This CDR3 comprises 15 residues. CDR3 protein: CASSSYGGSGNTIYF. CDR3 DNA, as far as it was read: TGTGCCAGCAGCTCGTACGGGGGTTCCGGAAACACC.

About this clone itself: The observed sequence ends 3 residues before the CDR3 terminus, with the missing tail filled in from the germline J gene. J is TRBJ2-1 and V is TRBV19, with D uncertain. CDR3 length: 15 residues. Trimming removed 1 base from V and 6 bases from J, with 13 bases in between. In germline, CDR1 is LNHDA, CDR2 SQIVND (reference sequence). Partial CDR3 DNA: TGTGCCAGTAGTATAGTCCGAGTACGCAGCAATGAG. This translates into CASSIVRVRSNE. The whole CDR3 reads CASSIVRVRSNEQFF.

In regard to this clone: The CDR3 end is not reached by the read, which stops 3 residues before it; the germline J gene fills it in. V usage is TRBV6-2 or TRBV6-3 and J usage is TRBJ2-7; TRBD2 agrees at 11 bases. In germline, CDR1 is MNHEY, CDR2 SVGEGT. The CDR3 extends over 15 amino acids. After removal of 9 bases from V and 2 bases from J, the junction contained 9 bases not matched to a gene. The CDR3 here is CASTGGLADPYEQYF. The CDR3 DNA, read in part, is TGTGCCAGTACGGGGGGACTAGCGGACCCCTACGAG.

This clone appeared a few times. The observed sequence ends 3 residues before the CDR3 terminus, with the missing tail filled in from the germline J gene. The chain couples TRBV11-3 to TRBJ1-3; D is undetermined. In germline, CDR1 is SGHNT, CDR2 YENEEA. The CDR3 extends over 14 amino acids. V was pared by 4 bases and J by 1 base, with 8 bases between. The CDR3 reads CASSSRHSGNTIYF. The DNA read from the CDR3 is TGTGCCAGCAGCTCCAGACATTCTGGAAACACC.

Many counts were recorded for this clone. The read comes to an end 3 residues before the CDR3 does, leaving the germline J gene to fill in the end. The genes are TRBV7-3 and TRBJ2-1; possible D gene TRBD2, 5 bases. The CDR3 consists of 13 residues. Germline CDR1 is SGHTA and CDR2 is FQGTGA. The ends were cut back, 5 bases at V and 9 bases at J, with 14 bases in the middle. The CDR3 bases that were read are TGTGCCAGCAGCGCCGGGTCTCGGGGTGAG. Amino acids: CASSAGSRGE. The CDR3 in full is CASSAGSRGEQFF.